The 5 T cell receptor beta chains in this list originate from one sample, sequenced in a study of blood T cell repertoires in COVID-19. The protocol was immunoSEQ multiplex PCR, while the TCRdb copy is restricted to in-frame clones and leaves out a portion. The table includes about 80,000 clones, around 76% detected once. Material: peripheral blood. The receptors shown here come from a human donor in a cohort sampled during active COVID-19.

The chain recombines TRBV10-2 with TRBJ2-3; tentative D call: TRBD2 (6 bases). The CDR3 is 13 residues long. Germline V lookup: CDR1 WSHSY, CDR2 SAAADI. V was clipped by 5 bases and J by 2 bases, with 8 bases between them. Here the CDR3 reads CASSRGSTDTQYF. The CDR3 coding sequence is TGCGCCAGCAGTCGGGGGTCCACAGATACGCAGTATTTT.

V is TRBV7-8 and J is TRBJ2-3; maybe TRBD1 (5 bases). The V gene lost 1 base and the J gene lost 0 bases, with 11 bases spanning the gap. CDR1 is SGHVS, CDR2 FQNEAQ, per germline. The CDR3 runs 16 residues. The CDR3 DNA reads TGTGCCAGCAGCTTAGGGACGGACACTAGCACAGATACGCAGTATTTT. This encodes CASSLGTDTSTDTQYF.

V usage is TRBV7-6 and J usage is TRBJ2-7; TRBD1 agrees at 7 bases. V was pared by 1 base and J by 7 bases, with 13 bases of the junction left unmatched. The CDR3 spans 16 residues. Per the germline V gene, CDR1 is SGHVS and CDR2 is FNYEAQ. For the CDR3, the DNA is TGTGCCAGCAGCTTAGGACAGGGTATCAGTGGCGATGAGCAGTACGTC. Its protein product is CASSLGQGISGDEQYV.

This clone was seen many times. The chain is built from TRBV28 and TRBJ1-6, with D hard to call. Germline assignment: CDR1 MDHEN and CDR2 SYDVKM. The ends were cut back, 1 base at V and 14 bases at J, with 9 bases in the middle. The CDR3 consists of 12 residues. CDR3 bases: TGTGCCAGCAGTTTATACCTCCAGACCCTCCACTTT. This translates into CASSLYLQTLHF.

This rearrangement joins TRBV4-3 to TRBJ2-2; TRBD2 aligns across 11 bases. V lost 1 base and J lost 5; bases outside the gene matches: 3. The CDR3 loop spans 16 amino acids. Germline V gene lookup returns CDR1 LGHNA and CDR2 YSLEER. The CDR3 DNA reads as TGCGCCAGCAGCCAAGTTAGCGGGAGGGCGACCGGGGAGCTGTTTTTT. Protein: CASSQVSGRATGELFF.